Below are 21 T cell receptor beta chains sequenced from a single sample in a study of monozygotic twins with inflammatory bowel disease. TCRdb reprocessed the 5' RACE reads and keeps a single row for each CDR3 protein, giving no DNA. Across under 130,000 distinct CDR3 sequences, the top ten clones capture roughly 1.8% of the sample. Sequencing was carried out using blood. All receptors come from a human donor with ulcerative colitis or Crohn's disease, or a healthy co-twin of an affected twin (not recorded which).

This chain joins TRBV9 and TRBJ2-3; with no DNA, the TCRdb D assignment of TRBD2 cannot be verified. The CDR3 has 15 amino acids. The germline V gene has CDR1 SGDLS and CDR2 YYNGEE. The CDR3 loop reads CASSAGGGAVDTQYF.

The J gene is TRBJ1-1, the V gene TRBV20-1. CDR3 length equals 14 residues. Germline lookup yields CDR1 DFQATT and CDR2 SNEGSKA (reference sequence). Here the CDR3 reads CSASRGRLNTEAFF.

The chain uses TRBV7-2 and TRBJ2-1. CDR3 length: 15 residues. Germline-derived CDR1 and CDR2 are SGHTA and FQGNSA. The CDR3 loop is CASTARQGSYNEQYF.

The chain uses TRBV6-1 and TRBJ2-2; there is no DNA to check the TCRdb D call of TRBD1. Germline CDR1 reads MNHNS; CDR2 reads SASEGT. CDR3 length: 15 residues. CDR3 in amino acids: CASNKSGWSTGELFF.

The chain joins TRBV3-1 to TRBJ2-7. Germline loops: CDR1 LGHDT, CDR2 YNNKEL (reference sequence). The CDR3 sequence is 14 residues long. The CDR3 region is CASSQVGYYYEQYF.

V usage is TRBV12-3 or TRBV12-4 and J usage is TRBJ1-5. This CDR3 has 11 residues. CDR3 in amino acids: CASGRGQPQHF.

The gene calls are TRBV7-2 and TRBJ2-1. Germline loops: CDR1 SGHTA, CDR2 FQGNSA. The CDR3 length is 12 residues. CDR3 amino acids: CASSLIYNEQFF.

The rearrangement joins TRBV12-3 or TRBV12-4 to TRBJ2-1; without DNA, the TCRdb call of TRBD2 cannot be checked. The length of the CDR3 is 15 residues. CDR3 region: CASSFRRGLNNEQFF.

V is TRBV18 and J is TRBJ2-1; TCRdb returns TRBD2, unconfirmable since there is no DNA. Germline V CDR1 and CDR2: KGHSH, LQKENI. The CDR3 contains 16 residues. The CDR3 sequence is CASSPLPGRNHNEQFF. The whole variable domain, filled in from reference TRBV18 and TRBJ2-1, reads NAGVMQNPRHLVRRRGQEARLRCSPMKGHSHVYWYRQLPEEGLKFMVYLQKENIIDESGMPKERFSAEFPKEGPSILRIQQVVRGDSAAYFCASSPLPGRNHNEQFFGPGTRLTVL.

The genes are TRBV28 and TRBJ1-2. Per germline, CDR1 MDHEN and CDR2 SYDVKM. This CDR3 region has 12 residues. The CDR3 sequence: CASTDGNYGYTF.

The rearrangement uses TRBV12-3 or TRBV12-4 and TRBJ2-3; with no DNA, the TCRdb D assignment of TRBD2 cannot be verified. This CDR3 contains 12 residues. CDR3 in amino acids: CASSAARDTQYF.

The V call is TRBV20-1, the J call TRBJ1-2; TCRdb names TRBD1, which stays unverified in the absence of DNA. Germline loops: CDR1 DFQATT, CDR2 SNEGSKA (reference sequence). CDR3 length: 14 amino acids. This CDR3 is CSARDVPGFYGYTF.

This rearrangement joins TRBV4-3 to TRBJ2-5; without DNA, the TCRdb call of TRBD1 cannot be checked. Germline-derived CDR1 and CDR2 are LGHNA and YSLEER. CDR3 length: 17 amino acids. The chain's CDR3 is CASSQDREDRAQETQYF.

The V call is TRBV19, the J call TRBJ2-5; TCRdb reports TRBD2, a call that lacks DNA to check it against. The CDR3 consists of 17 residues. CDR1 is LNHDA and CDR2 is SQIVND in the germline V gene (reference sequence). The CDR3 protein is CASSTWTSGRSGETQYF.

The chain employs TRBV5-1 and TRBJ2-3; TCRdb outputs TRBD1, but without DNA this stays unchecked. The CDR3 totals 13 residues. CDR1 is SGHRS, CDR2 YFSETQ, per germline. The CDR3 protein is CASSPGHTDTQYF.

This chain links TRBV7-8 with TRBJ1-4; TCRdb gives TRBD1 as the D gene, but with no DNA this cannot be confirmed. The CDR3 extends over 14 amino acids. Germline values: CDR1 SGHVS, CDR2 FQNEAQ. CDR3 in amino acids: CASSLDTLNEKLFF.

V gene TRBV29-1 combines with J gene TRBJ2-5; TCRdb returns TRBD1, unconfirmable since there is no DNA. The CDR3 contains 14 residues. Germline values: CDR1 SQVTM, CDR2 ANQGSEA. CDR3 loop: CSVVFGGAQETQYF.

CDR3 protein: CASSTLAGGPLETQYF. The chain carries TRBV7-8 and TRBJ2-5; the D gene TCRdb calls, TRBD2, cannot be checked with no DNA. CDR3 size: 16 residues. Germline loops: CDR1 SGHVS, CDR2 FQNEAQ. The full variable domain, in which reference TRBV7-8 and TRBJ2-5 provide the parts outside the CDR3, is GAGVSQSPRYKVAKRGQDVALRCDPISGHVSLFWYQQALGQGPEFLTYFQNEAQLDKSGLPSDRFFAERPEGSVSTLKIQRTQQEDSAVYLCASSTLAGGPLETQYFGPGTRLLVL.

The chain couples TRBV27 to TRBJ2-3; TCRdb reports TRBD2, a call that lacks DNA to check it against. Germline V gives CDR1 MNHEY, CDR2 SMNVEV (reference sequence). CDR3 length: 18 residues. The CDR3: CASSFNRLAGGSTDTQYF.

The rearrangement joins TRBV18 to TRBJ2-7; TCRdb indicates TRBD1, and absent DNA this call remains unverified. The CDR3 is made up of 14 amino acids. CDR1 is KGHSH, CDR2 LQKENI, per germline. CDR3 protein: CASSPSQDPYEQYF.

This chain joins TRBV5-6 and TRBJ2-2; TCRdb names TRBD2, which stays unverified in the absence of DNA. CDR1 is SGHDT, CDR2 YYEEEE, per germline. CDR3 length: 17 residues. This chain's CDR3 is CASSWGVRGLNTGELFF.